This T cell receptor beta chain was observed in a study of blood T cell repertoires in COVID-19 (dated by TCRdb to 2020 to 2021). Background for the entire study: The collaborator samples originated in the United States, Italy and Spain and spanned the acute and convalescent phases of COVID-19. The prospective study material was composed of cDNA or gDNA derived from T cells, B-cell-depleted T cells, or PBMCs. Deeply sampled blood TCRbeta repertoires from subjects exposed to, actively infected with, or recovered from COVID-19 were included in the dataset. The repertoires were released in a freely available public database meant as a resource for research on the immune response to SARS-CoV-2. Samples were obtained from the ongoing ImmuneRACE study (first 160 participants) and from 1,254 subjects provided by 6 global collaborators. The sample metadata nearly always contained a de-identified subject ID, COVID-19 status, age in years and sex. Where available, HLA class I and class II types were taken from metadata supplied by the sample provider and were not determined by assay-based typing. What the work shows at the level of the full study, not this receptor alone: The amount of clinical and demographic metadata varied by source and participant and was provided uncurated.

Details on this clone: Its antigen has not been determined. No base-level quality is on record; no much larger clone is a single base apart.

The immunoSEQ Assay, a bias-controlled multiplex PCR, was used to amplify TCRbeta CDR3 regions from genomic DNA. Regarding the original processing steps: The number of nucleated cells in each sample was estimated from the amplification of reference gene primers within the assay. To quantify the absolute abundance of each unique TCRbeta CDR3 rearrangement, sequence reads were collapsed and filtered. For each sample, productive Simpson clonality was calculated as the square root of Simpson's diversity index over productive rearrangements. TCRdb retrieved this table from immuneACCESS and kept in-frame rearrangements only. Not all clones are present; in checked studies, unresolved V genes account for under half, and no reason is known for the remainder. The V and J calls and clone size come from that table; D and trimming were worked out from the DNA. The sample table records about 76,000 clones; around 90% of these occur just once. Clones ranked in the top ten supply just over 8% of the sample.

Each collaborating institution followed its own protocols to collect whole blood in K2EDTA tubes. For TCRbeta analysis, collaborator samples were shipped as frozen whole blood, as isolated PBMCs, or as DNA extracted from either sample type. V trim: 6 bases; J trim: 6 bases; unmatched bases: 13. The CDR3 has 16 amino acids, counting the end cysteine and phenylalanine. Solely the CDR3 DNA is kept, with 48 bases framed from the first base. In the germline V gene, CDR1 corresponds to MDHEN and CDR2 to SYDVKM. The chain is assembled from TRBV28 and TRBJ1-4, with TRBD1 identical over 7 junction bases. The source is a man aged 30-40 years with acute or convalescent COVID-19. The specimen was peripheral blood. The DNA reads TGTGCCAGCAGCCCCAGTGGGACAGTCGGGCATGAAAAACTGTTTTTT. Its amino acids are CASSPSGTVGHEKLFF.